A single T cell receptor beta chain is shown here with its context. The antigen is not known. Once RNA had been extracted, it was reverse transcribed into cDNA to act as the sequencing template. Clones were read by immunoSEQ multiplex PCR, and TCRdb kept only the in-frame ones, dropping some. The table has approximately 89,000 clones, approximately 50% seen once; the top ten hold around 6%. The record originates from a study of CD8+ T cells in alopecia areata. Broader study findings: Scalp sample data also include resident alphabeta T cells from normal skin. Compared with normal scalp, lesional scalp had higher clonality and more expanded CD8+ clones.

It was from alopecia areata patients that lesional scalp punch biopsies and peripheral blood were collected. Starting from PBMCs, sorting isolated CD4+ and CD8+ T cells. The V end lost 2 bases, the J end lost 4 bases, and 8 bases lay between the germline ends. This CDR3 has 13 amino acids. Looked up from germline, CDR1 is MNHEY and CDR2 is SMNVEV (reference sequence). The chain links TRBV27 to TRBJ2-5; no clear D. This receptor was taken from a human donor with alopecia areata. The source material was NKG2D-high CD8+ T cells sorted from blood. CDR3: CASSLVARETQYF. As DNA, the CDR3 is TGTGCCAGCAGTTTAGTCGCCAGAGAGACCCAGTACTTC.